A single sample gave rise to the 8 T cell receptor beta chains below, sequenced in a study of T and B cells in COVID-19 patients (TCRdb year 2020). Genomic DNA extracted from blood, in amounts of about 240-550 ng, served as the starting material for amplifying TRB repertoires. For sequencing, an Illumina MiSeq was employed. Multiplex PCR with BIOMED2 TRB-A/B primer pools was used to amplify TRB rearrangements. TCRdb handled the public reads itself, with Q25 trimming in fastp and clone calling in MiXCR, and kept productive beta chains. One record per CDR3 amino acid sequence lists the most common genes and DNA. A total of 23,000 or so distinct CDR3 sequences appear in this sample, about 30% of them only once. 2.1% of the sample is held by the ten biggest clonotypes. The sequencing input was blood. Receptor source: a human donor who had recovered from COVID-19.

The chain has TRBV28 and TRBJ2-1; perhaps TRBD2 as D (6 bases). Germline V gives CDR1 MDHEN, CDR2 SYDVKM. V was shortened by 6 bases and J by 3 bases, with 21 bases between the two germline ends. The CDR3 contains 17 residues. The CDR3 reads CASRGGPRGPYYNEQFF. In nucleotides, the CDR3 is TGTGCCAGCAGGGGGGGTCCGCGCGGACCCTACTACAATGAGCAGTTCTTC.

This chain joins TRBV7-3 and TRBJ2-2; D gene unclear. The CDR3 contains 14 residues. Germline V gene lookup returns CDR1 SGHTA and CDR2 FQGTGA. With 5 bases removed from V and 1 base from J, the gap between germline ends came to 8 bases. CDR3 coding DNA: TGTGCCAGCAGCGAGAGCGTGAACACCGGGGAGCTGTTTTTT. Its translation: CASSESVNTGELFF.

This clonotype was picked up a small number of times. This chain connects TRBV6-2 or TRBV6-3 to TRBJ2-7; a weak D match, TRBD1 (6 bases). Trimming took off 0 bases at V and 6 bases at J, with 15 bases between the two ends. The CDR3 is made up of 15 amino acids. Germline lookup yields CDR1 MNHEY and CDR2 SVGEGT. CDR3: CASSYSGTPFREQYF. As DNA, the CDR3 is TGTGCCAGCAGTTACTCTGGGACACCGTTTCGCGAGCAGTACTTC.

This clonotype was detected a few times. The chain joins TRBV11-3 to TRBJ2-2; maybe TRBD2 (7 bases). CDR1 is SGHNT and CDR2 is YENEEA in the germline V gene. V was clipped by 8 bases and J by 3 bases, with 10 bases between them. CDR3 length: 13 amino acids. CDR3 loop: CASGGAHTGELFF. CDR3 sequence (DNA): TGTGCCAGCGGGGGGGCTCACACCGGGGAGCTGTTTTTT.

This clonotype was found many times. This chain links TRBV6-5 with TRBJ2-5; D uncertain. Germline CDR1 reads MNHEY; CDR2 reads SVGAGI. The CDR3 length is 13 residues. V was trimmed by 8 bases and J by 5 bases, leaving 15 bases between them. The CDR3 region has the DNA TGTGCCAGCCACAGCCCGATTGTGGAGACCCAGTACTTC. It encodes CASHSPIVETQYF.

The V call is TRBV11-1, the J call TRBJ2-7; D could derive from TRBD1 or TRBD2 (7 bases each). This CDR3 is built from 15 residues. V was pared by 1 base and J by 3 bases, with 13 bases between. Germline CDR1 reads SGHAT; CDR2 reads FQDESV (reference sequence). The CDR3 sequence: CASSLGGRGGYEQYF. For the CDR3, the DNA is TGTGCCAGCAGCTTAGGTGGCAGGGGGGGCTACGAGCAGTACTTC.

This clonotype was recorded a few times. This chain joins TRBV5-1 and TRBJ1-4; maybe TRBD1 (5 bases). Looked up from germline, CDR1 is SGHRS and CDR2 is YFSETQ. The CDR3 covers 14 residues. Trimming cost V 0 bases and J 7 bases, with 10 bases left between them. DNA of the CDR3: TGCGCCAGCAGCTTGGATCCTAGGGGTGAAAAACTGTTTTTT. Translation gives CASSLDPRGEKLFF.

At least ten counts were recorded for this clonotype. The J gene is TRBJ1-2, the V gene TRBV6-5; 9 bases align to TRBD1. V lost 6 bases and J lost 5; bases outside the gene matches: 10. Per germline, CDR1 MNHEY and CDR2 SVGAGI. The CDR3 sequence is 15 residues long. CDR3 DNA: TGTGCCAGCAGCCGACAGGGGGGCTTTGGTTATGGCTACACCTTC. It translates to CASSRQGGFGYGYTF.